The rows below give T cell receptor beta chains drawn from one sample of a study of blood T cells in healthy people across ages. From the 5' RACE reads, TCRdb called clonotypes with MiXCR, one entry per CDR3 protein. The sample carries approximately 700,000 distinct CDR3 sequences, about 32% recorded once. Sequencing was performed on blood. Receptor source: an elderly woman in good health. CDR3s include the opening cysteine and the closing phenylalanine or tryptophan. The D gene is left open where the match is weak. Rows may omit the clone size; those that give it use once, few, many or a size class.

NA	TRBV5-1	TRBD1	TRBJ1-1	CASTVSPPLGTGGSGTEAFF	TGCGCCAGCACTGTGAGCCCGCCCCTTGGGACAGGGGGCTCGGGCACTGAAGCTTTCTTT
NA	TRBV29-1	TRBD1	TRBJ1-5	CSVAAGGGQPQHF	TGCAGCGTCGCTGCAGGGGGCGGACAGCCCCAGCATTTT
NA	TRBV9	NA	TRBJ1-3	CASSVGSGVSGNTIYF	TGTGCCAGCAGCGTAGGGTCAGGCGTCTCTGGAAACACCATATATTTT
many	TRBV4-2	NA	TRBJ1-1	CASSQDVGGQNTEAFF	TGTGCCAGCAGCCAAGATGTTGGGGGCCAGAACACTGAAGCTTTCTTT
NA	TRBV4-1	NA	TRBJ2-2	CASSQDRLPGDGELFF	TGCGCCAGCAGCCAAGATCGGTTGCCGGGGGACGGGGAGCTGTTTTTT
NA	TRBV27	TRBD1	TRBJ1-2	CASSAWGQAGYGYTF	TGTGCCAGCAGTGCATGGGGACAGGCTGGCTATGGCTACACCTTC
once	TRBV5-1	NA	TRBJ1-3	CASSLEGPPGNTIYF	TGCGCCAGCAGCTTAGAGGGCCCCCCTGGAAACACCATATATTTT
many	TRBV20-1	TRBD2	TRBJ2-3	CSARGGASADTQYF	TGCAGTGCCCGCGGGGGGGCCTCCGCAGATACGCAGTATTTT
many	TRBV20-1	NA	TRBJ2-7	CSARDSRTPYEQYF	TGCAGTGCTAGAGATAGTCGGACTCCATACGAGCAGTACTTC
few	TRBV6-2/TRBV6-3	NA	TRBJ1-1	CASSYSRRNTEAFF	TGTGCCAGCAGTTACTCCCGACGAAACACTGAAGCTTTCTTT
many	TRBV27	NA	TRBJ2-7	CASSIQAGYEQYF	TGTGCCAGCAGTATTCAGGCTGGTTACGAGCAGTACTTC
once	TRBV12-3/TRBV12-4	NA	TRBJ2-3	CASSVGGQSTDTQYF	TGTGCCAGCAGCGTAGGAGGGCAGTCCACAGATACGCAGTATTTT
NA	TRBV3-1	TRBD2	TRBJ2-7	CASSQATGLAPYEQYF	TGTGCCAGCAGCCAGGCGACGGGACTAGCCCCTTACGAGCAGTACTTC
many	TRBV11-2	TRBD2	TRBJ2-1	CASRRIAGGEYNEQFF	TGTGCCAGCAGACGTATAGCGGGGGGCGAGTACAATGAGCAGTTCTTC
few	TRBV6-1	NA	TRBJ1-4	CASSAGLSPGKEKLFF	TGTGCCAGCAGTGCCGGACTGTCCCCCGGGAAGGAAAAACTGTTTTTT
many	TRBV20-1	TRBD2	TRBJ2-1	CSARGPGLNSYNEQFF	TGCAGTGCTAGAGGCCCGGGACTAAATTCCTACAATGAGCAGTTCTTC
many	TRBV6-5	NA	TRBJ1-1	CASSYSTPRGEAFF	TGTGCCAGCAGTTACTCCACCCCCCGGGGTGAAGCTTTCTTT
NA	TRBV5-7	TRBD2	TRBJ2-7	CASSPKTGLGQRGEQYF	TGTGCCAGCAGCCCCAAAACGGGACTAGGCCAGAGGGGTGAGCAGTACTTC
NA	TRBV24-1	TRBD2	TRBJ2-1	CATSDVPIAAGREYEQFF	TGTGCCACCAGTGACGTGCCCATAGCGGCGGGGCGGGAGTATGAGCAGTTCTTC
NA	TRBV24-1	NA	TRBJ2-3	CARPTSHGTDTQYF	TGTGCCAGGCCGACTAGTCACGGCACAGATACGCAGTATTTT
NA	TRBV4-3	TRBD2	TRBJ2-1	CASSESGGLAGNEQFF	TGCGCCAGCAGTGAGTCTGGCGGACTAGCGGGAAACGAGCAGTTCTTC
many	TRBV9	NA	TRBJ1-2	CASSVGDEGLGGYTF	TGTGCCAGCAGCGTAGGGGATGAAGGGCTAGGTGGCTACACCTTC
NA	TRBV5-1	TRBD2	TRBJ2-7	CASSFPASGRGAYEQYF	TGCGCCAGCAGCTTCCCGGCTAGCGGGAGGGGGGCCTACGAGCAGTACTTC
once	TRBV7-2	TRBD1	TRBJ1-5	CASSIPTGAGFNQPQHF	TGTGCCAGTAGTATACCGACAGGGGCCGGGTTCAATCAGCCCCAGCATTTT
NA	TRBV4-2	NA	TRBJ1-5	CASSQGRGNQPRHF	TGTGCCAGCAGCCAAGGGCGGGGAAATCAGCCCCGGCATTTT
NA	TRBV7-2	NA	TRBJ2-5	CASSLETWGEQYF	TGTGCCAGCAGCTTAGAAACCTGGGGGGAGCAGTACTTC
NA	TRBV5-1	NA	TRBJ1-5	CASSLEAGDQPQHF	TGCGCCAGCAGCTTGGAGGCAGGGGATCAGCCCCAGCATTTT
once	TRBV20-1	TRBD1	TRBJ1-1	CSAREGTGSTEAFF	TGCAGCGCTAGAGAAGGGACAGGGAGCACTGAAGCTTTCTTT
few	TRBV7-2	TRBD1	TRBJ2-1	CASGLVGSPPLRDSKSYNEQFF	TGTGCCAGCGGCTTAGTAGGTTCCCCTCCTCTAAGGGACAGTAAATCCTACAATGAGCAGTTCTTC
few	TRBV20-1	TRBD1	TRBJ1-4	CSARDFGGQCEKRFF	TGCAGTGCTAGAGATTTCGGGGGACAGTGCGAAAAACGGTTTTTT
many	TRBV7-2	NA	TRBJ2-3	CASSSIPSTDTQYF	TGTGCCAGCAGCTCTATTCCTAGCACAGATACGCAGTATTTT
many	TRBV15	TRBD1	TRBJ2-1	CATSRDRTGGGNEQFF	TGTGCCACCAGCAGAGATCGGACAGGGGGCGGGAATGAGCAGTTCTTC
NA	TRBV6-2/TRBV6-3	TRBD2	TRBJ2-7	CASSYRSSGGQYNEQDF	TGTGCCAGCAGTTACCGTAGTAGCGGGGGCCAATACAATGAGCAGGACTTC